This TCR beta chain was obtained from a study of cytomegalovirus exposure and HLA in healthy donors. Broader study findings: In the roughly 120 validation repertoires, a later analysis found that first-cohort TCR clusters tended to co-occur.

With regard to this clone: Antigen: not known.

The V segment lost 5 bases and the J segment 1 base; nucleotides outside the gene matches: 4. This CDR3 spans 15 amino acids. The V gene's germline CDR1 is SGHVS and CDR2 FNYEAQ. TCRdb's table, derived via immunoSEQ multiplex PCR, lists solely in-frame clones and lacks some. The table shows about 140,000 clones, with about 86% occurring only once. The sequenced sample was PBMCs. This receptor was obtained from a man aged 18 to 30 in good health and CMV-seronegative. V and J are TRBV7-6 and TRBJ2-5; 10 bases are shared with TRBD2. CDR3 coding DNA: TGTGCCAGCAGCCCGGGACTAGCGTTCCAAGAGACCCAGTACTTC. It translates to CASSPGLAFQETQYF.